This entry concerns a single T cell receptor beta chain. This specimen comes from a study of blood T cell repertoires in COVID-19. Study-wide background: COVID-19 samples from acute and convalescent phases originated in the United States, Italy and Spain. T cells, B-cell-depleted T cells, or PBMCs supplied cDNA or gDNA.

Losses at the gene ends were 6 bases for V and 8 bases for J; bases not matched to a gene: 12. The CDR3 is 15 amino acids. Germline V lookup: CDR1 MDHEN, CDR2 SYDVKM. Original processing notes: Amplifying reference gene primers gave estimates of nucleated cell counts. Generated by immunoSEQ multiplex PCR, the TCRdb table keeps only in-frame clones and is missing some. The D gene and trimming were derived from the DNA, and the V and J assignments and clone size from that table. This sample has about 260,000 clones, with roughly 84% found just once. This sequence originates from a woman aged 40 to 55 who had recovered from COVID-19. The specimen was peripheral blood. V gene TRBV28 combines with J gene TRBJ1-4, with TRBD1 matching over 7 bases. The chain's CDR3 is CASRDPGSGGEKLFF. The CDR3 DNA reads TGTGCCAGCAGGGACCCGGGATCAGGGGGGGAAAAACTGTTTTTT.